This T cell receptor (beta chain) was sequenced in a study of blood T cell repertoires in COVID-19. TCRdb's table, derived via immunoSEQ multiplex PCR, lists solely in-frame clones and lacks some. The sample consists of approximately 120,000 clones, approximately 81% of them appearing once. The CDR3 contains 17 residues. V gave up 0 bases and J gave up 2 bases; unmatched junction bases: 5. Germline CDR1 reads LGHNA; CDR2 reads YNFKEQ. Seattle enrolled patients during active infection and tracked them longitudinally. Sequencing was performed on peripheral blood. This receptor was taken from a man at least 80 years old with COVID-19, enrolled during active disease. The V and J genes are TRBV4-2 and TRBJ2-3; 10 bases agree with TRBD2. CDR3 in amino acids: CASSQDETSGYTDTQYF. The CDR3 bases are TGTGCCAGCAGCCAAGATGAGACTAGCGGGTACACAGATACGCAGTATTTT.